This TCR beta chain stems from a study of blood T cell repertoires in COVID-19. Some clones are missing from TCRdb's copy, which holds only in-frame ones; the method was immunoSEQ multiplex PCR. The sample holds about 58,000 clones, around 89% seen once. Looked up from germline, CDR1 is SGDLS and CDR2 is YYNGEE. This CDR3 comprises 15 residues. Germline trimming cut 3 bases from V and 6 bases from J; bases unmatched to any gene: 5. The J gene is TRBJ2-7, the V gene TRBV9, with 14 bases matching TRBD2. The sequenced material came from peripheral blood. The sequence came from a man between 60 and 75 years old with acute or convalescent COVID-19. The chain's CDR3 is CASSDGTSGSIEQYF. The DNA for the CDR3 is TGTGCCAGCAGCGATGGGACTAGCGGGAGTATCGAGCAGTACTTC.